The 10 T cell receptor beta chains presented below share a single source sample, sequenced in a study of breast tumors, draining lymph nodes, adjacent tissues. Via MiXCR, TCRdb re-called the multiplex PCR reads, giving one row per CDR3 protein. The repertoire holds under 15,000 distinct CDR3 sequences, with roughly 72% as singletons. The sequencing input was tumor-adjacent breast tissue. These receptors all stem from a female donor with breast cancer. Some clones in this sample may be carry-over from other donors' samples.

The V call is TRBV20-1, the J call TRBJ1-6; possible D gene TRBD1, 6 bases. V lost 0 bases and J 8 bases, leaving 17 bases between the germline ends. CDR3 size: 16 residues. The V gene's germline CDR1 is DFQATT and CDR2 SNEGSKA (reference sequence). The CDR3 sequence is CSARDLIGGADSPLHF. CDR3 nucleotides: TGCAGTGCTAGAGACCTCATTGGGGGCGCGGATTCACCCCTCCACTTT.

CDR3: CASSLAPEIAGNTIYF. The CDR3 nucleotides read TGTGCCAGCAGTTTGGCACCCGAAATAGCTGGAAACACCATATATTTT. This chain connects TRBV28 to TRBJ1-3; D gene uncertain. Trimming cost V 3 bases and J 2 bases, with 14 bases left between them. CDR3 length: 16 amino acids. Germline V gene lookup returns CDR1 MDHEN and CDR2 SYDVKM.

The chain couples TRBV24-1 to TRBJ2-1; 16 bases line up with TRBD2. Germline V gene sequence: CDR1 KGHDR, CDR2 SFDVKD. The CDR3 is 19 residues long. With 4 bases clipped from V and 4 bases from J, the junction kept 9 bases outside the gene matches. Written as DNA, the CDR3 is TGTGCCACCAGTGAGGGACTAGCGGGAGGGCCCAGAAATTACAATGAGCAGTTCTTC. It yields the protein CATSEGLAGGPRNYNEQFF.

The chain is built from TRBV7-2 and TRBJ2-1; the match to TRBD2 covers 8 bases. V was pared by 5 bases and J by 3 bases, with 6 bases of the junction left unmatched. Per the germline V gene, CDR1 is SGHTA and CDR2 is FQGNSA. The CDR3 has 15 amino acids. The CDR3 bases are TGTGCCAGCAGCCCGCCGGGACTAGTCTACAATGAGCAGTTCTTC. Translation: CASSPPGLVYNEQFF.

The J gene is TRBJ2-7, the V gene TRBV19, with 9 bases aligning to TRBD2. Germline loops: CDR1 LNHDA, CDR2 SQIVND (reference sequence). The V segment lost 6 bases and the J segment 0 bases; nucleotides outside the gene matches: 15. The length of the CDR3 is 18 residues. Written as DNA, the CDR3 is TGTGCCAGTAGCCCGGGACACCGACTAGCGGAGAGCTCCTACGAGCAGTACTTC. Amino acid sequence: CASSPGHRLAESSYEQYF.

This clonotype showed up many times. V gene TRBV18 combines with J gene TRBJ2-1, with TRBD2 identical over 10 bases. Germline CDR1 and CDR2: KGHSH and LQKENI. V was pared by 5 bases and J by 3 bases, with 4 bases of the junction left unmatched. The CDR3 sequence is 15 residues long. The CDR3: CASSSSSGSYNEQFF. In DNA, the CDR3 is TGTGCCAGCTCATCGTCTAGCGGGAGCTACAATGAGCAGTTCTTC.

The sample holds one count of this clonotype. The chain combines TRBV2 with TRBJ1-2, with D perhaps matching TRBD1 (5 bases). Per germline, CDR1 SNHLY and CDR2 FYNNEI. V lost 2 bases and J 1 base, leaving 8 bases between the germline ends. CDR3 length equals 14 residues. The CDR3 here is CASSEQQGNYGYTF. In DNA, the CDR3 is TGTGCCAGCAGTGAACAGCAGGGTAACTATGGCTACACCTTC.

Points on this clonotype: A much bigger clone sits one base away, suggesting this may be a read error. J is TRBJ2-5 and V is TRBV5-4, with 9 nucleotides matching TRBD2. The CDR3 consists of 15 residues. Germline V gene data show CDR1 as SGHNT and CDR2 as YYREEE (reference sequence). In DNA, the CDR3 is TGTGCCGGCAGCCCGCTAGCGGGAACCCAAGAGACCCAGTACTTC. It is translated as CAGSPLAGTQETQYF.

In nucleotides, the CDR3 is TGTGCCACCTCGGGACGGATCACAGATACGCAGTATTTT. It encodes CATSGRITDTQYF. The chain couples TRBV19 to TRBJ2-3; D possibly uses TRBD1 or TRBD2 (5 bases each). Trimming took off 10 bases at V and 2 bases at J, with 13 bases between the two ends. The length of the CDR3 is 13 residues. CDR1 and CDR2 (germline): LNHDA, SQIVND (reference sequence).

This clonotype has only one observation. The chain recombines TRBV7-2 with TRBJ2-2; no reliable D call. The CDR3 runs to 13 residues. V gave up 2 bases and J gave up 8 bases, with 9 bases separating them. The germline V gene encodes CDR1 SGHTA and CDR2 FQGNSA. Here the CDR3 reads CASSLNPQGELFF. CDR3 coding DNA: TGTGCCAGCAGCTTAAACCCCCAGGGGGAGCTGTTTTTT.